These 20 T cell receptor beta chains share one sample of origin, sequenced in a study of T cell repertoires in cytomegalovirus infection. TCRdb recomputed calls from the reads with MiXCR, one row per CDR3 protein. Seen here are around 360,000 distinct CDR3 sequences, just under 35% observed once, and the top ten hold roughly 13%. For these receptors, no antigen is known. The sample consisted of cultured PBMCs, taken from culture after CMV antigen stimulation. These receptors were collected from a human donor in good health (CMV status not recorded). Some clones in this sample may be carry-over from other donors' samples.

This clonotype has only a few counts. V gene TRBV7-2 combines with J gene TRBJ1-1; D is unclear. V lost 3 bases to trimming and J lost 1 base, with 12 bases between them. This CDR3 has 15 residues. In germline, CDR1 is SGHTA, CDR2 FQGNSA. The CDR3 DNA is TGTGCCAGCAGCTTCAGAGGGCCGACGAACACTGAAGCTTTCTTT. This encodes CASSFRGPTNTEAFF.

The J gene is TRBJ1-2, the V gene TRBV7-6, with D perhaps matching TRBD1 (5 bases). Germline CDR1 and CDR2: SGHVS and FNYEAQ. There are 14 residues in the CDR3. Trimming stripped 4 bases from V and 7 bases from J, with 16 bases between. CDR3 protein: CASSSPSTGGGYTF. Here the CDR3 DNA reads TGTGCCAGCAGCTCGCCTTCTACAGGTGGTGGCTACACCTTC.

The rearrangement joins TRBV6-6 to TRBJ1-1; D perhaps matches TRBD1 (5 bases). The CDR3 sequence is 13 residues long. Per germline, CDR1 MNHNY and CDR2 SVGAGI (reference sequence). Trimming removed 6 bases from V and 6 bases from J, with 14 bases in between. CDR3 nucleotides: TGTGCCAGCAGAGCGCCGGGGACGCCTGAAGCTTTCTTT. Translating gives CASRAPGTPEAFF.

This clonotype has a handful of counts. The chain is built from TRBV7-9 and TRBJ2-1; 9 bases align to TRBD2. Germline V gene data show CDR1 as SEHNR and CDR2 as FQNEAQ (reference sequence). V gave up 4 bases and J gave up 4 bases; unmatched junction bases: 11. The CDR3 loop spans 17 amino acids. Here the CDR3 reads CASSSSGGMGVYNEQFF. Written as DNA, the CDR3 is TGTGCCAGCAGCTCGAGCGGGGGGATGGGGGTTTACAATGAGCAGTTCTTC. The complete variable domain, with remaining parts taken from reference TRBV7-9 and TRBJ2-1, reads DTGVSQNPRHKITKRGQNVTFRCDPISEHNRLYWYRQTLGQGPEFLTYFQNEAQLEKSRLLSDRFSAERPKGSFSTLEIQRTEQGDSAMYLCASSSSGGMGVYNEQFFGPGTRLTVL.

This clonotype has more than one count but fewer than ten. The rearrangement links TRBV20-1 to TRBJ2-7, with 9 bases matching TRBD2. V was pared by 0 bases and J by 5 bases, with 11 bases of the junction left unmatched. The CDR3 sequence is 16 residues long. CDR1 DFQATT and CDR2 SNEGSKA come from the germline V gene (reference sequence). This CDR3 is CSAREVAGVRKNEQYF. CDR3 DNA: TGCAGTGCTAGAGAGGTAGCGGGAGTACGAAAGAACGAGCAGTACTTC.

This clonotype was counted a few times. This chain uses TRBV6-2 or TRBV6-3 with TRBJ2-2; 12 nucleotides agree with TRBD2. The trim removed 0 bases at V and 3 bases at J, leaving 8 bases unmatched. Germline lookup yields CDR1 MNHEY and CDR2 SVGEGT. The CDR3 length is 19 residues. CDR3 sequence reads: CASSYSRLAGDPDTGELFF. The CDR3 DNA reads TGTGCCAGCAGTTACTCGCGACTAGCGGGAGATCCGGACACCGGGGAGCTGTTTTTT.

This clonotype was observed a single time. The rearrangement uses TRBV2 and TRBJ2-1; 12 nucleotides agree with TRBD2. The germline V gene has CDR1 SNHLY and CDR2 FYNNEI. The CDR3 has 15 amino acids. The junction had 6 bases not matched to a gene; V was cut back by 8 bases and J by 4 bases. The CDR3 nucleotides are TGTGCCAGCGGAGGGACTAGCGGGCCATACAATGAGCAGTTCTTC. Its translation is CASGGTSGPYNEQFF.

This clonotype came up a few times. V usage is TRBV7-2 and J usage is TRBJ2-5; 9 bases are a match to TRBD1. CDR3 size: 14 residues. J lost 5 bases, V lost 2 bases, and 3 bases had no gene match. Germline V gene data show CDR1 as SGHTA and CDR2 as FQGNSA. CDR3 nucleotides: TGTGCCAGCAGCTTAAACAGGGGGCGCGAGACCCAGTACTTC. Protein sequence: CASSLNRGRETQYF. Combining the CDR3 with reference TRBV7-2 and TRBJ2-5 gives the whole variable domain GAGVSQSPSNKVTEKGKDVELRCDPISGHTALYWYRQSLGQGLEFLIYFQGNSAPDKSGLPSDRFSAERTGGSVSTLTIQRTQQEDSAVYLCASSLNRGRETQYFGPGTRLLVL.

This clonotype has only a few counts. The genes are TRBV4-1 and TRBJ1-4, with TRBD1 identical over 10 bases. The CDR3 spans 17 residues. Germline lookup yields CDR1 MGHRA and CDR2 YSYEKL. V lost 1 base to trimming and J lost 7 bases; unmatched junction nucleotides: 9. This CDR3 is CASSQAGQGGSSEKLFF. The CDR3 DNA is TGCGCCAGCAGCCAAGCCGGACAGGGGGGCTCCTCTGAAAAACTGTTTTTT.

The rearrangement links TRBV12-3 or TRBV12-4 to TRBJ1-3, with D possibly TRBD1 on 5 matching bases. The V end lost 3 bases, the J end lost 3 bases, and 12 bases lay between the germline ends. CDR3 length: 15 amino acids. The CDR3 bases are TGTGCCAGCAGTTTTGGGACGGAGGGTGGAAACACCATATATTTT. Encoded protein: CASSFGTEGGNTIYF.

A few counts support this clonotype. This chain uses TRBV7-2 with TRBJ2-3, with 12 positions matching TRBD2. The CDR3 covers 16 residues. J lost 6 bases, V lost 1 base, and 5 bases had no gene match. Per germline, CDR1 SGHTA and CDR2 FQGNSA. As DNA, the CDR3 is TGTGCCAGCAGCTTAGAACTAGCGGGAGGAGTTGATACGCAGTATTTT. This codes for CASSLELAGGVDTQYF.

This chain uses TRBV5-6 with TRBJ2-3, with 13 positions matching TRBD2. CDR3 length equals 20 residues. Germline CDR1 is SGHDT and CDR2 is YYEEEE. The trim removed 4 bases at V and 3 bases at J, leaving 17 bases unmatched. CDR3 region: CASSVPGLAGFLPFTDTQYF. CDR3 bases: TGTGCCAGCAGCGTACCGGGACTAGCGGGATTCCTCCCTTTTACAGATACGCAGTATTTT.

This clonotype turned up a few times. A read error may produce the germline difference seen at one junction end. The chain uses TRBV7-8 and TRBJ1-2; 10 nucleotides line up with TRBD1. Per germline, CDR1 SGHVS and CDR2 FQNEAQ. The CDR3 sequence is 15 residues long. CDR3 coding DNA: TGTGCCAGCAGCTTCGAACTCGGGACAGGGGCCCTAGAATCCTTC. It is translated as CASSFELGTGALESF. Filled out from reference TRBV7-8 and TRBJ1-2, the complete variable domain reads GAGVSQSPRYKVAKRGQDVALRCDPISGHVSLFWYQQALGQGPEFLTYFQNEAQLDKSGLPSDRFFAERPEGSVSTLKIQRTQQEDSAVYLCASSFELGTGALESFGSGTRLTVV.

This chain connects TRBV11-2 to TRBJ2-3, with no clear D. The germline V and J ends were trimmed by 6 bases and 6 bases, with 10 bases remaining between them. CDR1 and CDR2 from the germline V gene are SGHAT and FQNNGV. The CDR3 sequence is 12 residues long. The CDR3 sequence: CASRPPGDTQYF. CDR3 DNA: TGTGCCAGCAGACCCCCTGGGGATACGCAGTATTTT.

This chain connects TRBV27 to TRBJ2-7, with D possibly being TRBD2 (6 bases). Deletions cut 5 bases from V and 5 bases from J, with 19 bases between. Germline CDR1 and CDR2: MNHEY and SMNVEV (reference sequence). The CDR3 extends over 15 amino acids. Here the CDR3 DNA reads TGTGCCAGCAGTCCCATACTAGCAAGAGACCACGAGCAGTACTTC. Its translation: CASSPILARDHEQYF.

This chain links TRBV5-6 with TRBJ2-7; D remains ambiguous. The V gene's germline CDR1 is SGHDT and CDR2 YYEEEE. The ends were cut back, 0 bases at V and 4 bases at J, with 8 bases in the middle. This CDR3 has 13 amino acids. The CDR3 protein is CASSLVQSYEQYV. The DNA for the CDR3 is TGTGCCAGCAGCTTGGTCCAGAGTTACGAGCAGTACGTC.

This CDR3 reads CSAQRPMRGFQETQYF. The CDR3 nucleotides are TGCAGTGCTCAAAGACCTATGAGGGGATTCCAAGAGACCCAGTACTTC. The chain couples TRBV20-1 to TRBJ2-5; D is tentatively TRBD1 or TRBD2 (5 bases each). Per the germline V gene, CDR1 is DFQATT and CDR2 is SNEGSKA (reference sequence). Trimming cost V 5 bases and J 1 base, with 20 bases left between them. The CDR3 runs 16 residues.

To note about this clonotype: This may come from a read error, since a much larger clone is one base off. The chain joins TRBV10-3 to TRBJ2-3; D is unresolved. The germline V and J ends were trimmed by 6 bases and 2 bases, with 3 bases remaining between them. Per the germline V gene, CDR1 is ENHRY and CDR2 is SYGVKD. This CDR3 contains 11 residues. The CDR3, as DNA: TGTGCCATCAGCTTCACAGATACGCAGTATTTT. This translates into CAISFTDTQYF.

The genes are TRBV27 and TRBJ2-2; either TRBD1 or TRBD2 may supply D (5 bases each). Germline values: CDR1 MNHEY, CDR2 SMNVEV (reference sequence). There are 14 residues in the CDR3. Trimming pared 2 bases from V and 5 bases from J, leaving 9 bases between. Here the CDR3 DNA reads TGTGCCAGCAGTTTAGGGGGAGATACCGGGGAGCTGTTTTTT. It is translated as CASSLGGDTGELFF.

This clonotype has a count of ten or more. J is TRBJ1-1 and V is TRBV7-2; 11 positions match TRBD1. J was trimmed by 4 bases and V by 6 bases; bases with no gene match: 13. The CDR3 loop spans 17 amino acids. Germline V lookup: CDR1 SGHTA, CDR2 FQGNSA. DNA of the CDR3: TGTGCCAGCAGTCCCGGACAGGGGGCGGCCGGAGGCACTGAAGCTTTCTTT. It encodes CASSPGQGAAGGTEAFF. The full variable domain, in which reference TRBV7-2 and TRBJ1-1 provide the parts outside the CDR3, is GAGVSQSPSNKVTEKGKDVELRCDPISGHTALYWYRQSLGQGLEFLIYFQGNSAPDKSGLPSDRFSAERTGGSVSTLTIQRTQQEDSAVYLCASSPGQGAAGGTEAFFGQGTRLTVV.